What follows are 18 T cell receptor beta chains derived from one specimen sequenced in a study of T-cell memory formation after mild COVID-19. TCRdb re-derived calls from the 5' RACE reads in MiXCR, one entry per CDR3 protein. Of roughly 400,000 distinct CDR3 sequences in the sample, about 24% were seen once. Sequencing was done on a sample of PBMCs or a T cell subset sorted from them (not recorded which). These receptors originate from an adult woman who had mild COVID-19 (a few samples of this study predate the infection). Cell type and time point are not known.

This clonotype was detected ten times or more. The V gene is TRBV5-1, the J gene TRBJ2-5, with D perhaps matching TRBD1 or TRBD2 (5 bases each). The CDR3 spans 12 residues. V dropped 7 bases and J dropped 2 bases, with 9 bases sitting between them. In germline, CDR1 is SGHRS, CDR2 YFSETQ. This chain's CDR3 is CASSGAQETQYF. CDR3 coding DNA: TGCGCCAGCTCCGGGGCTCAAGAGACCCAGTACTTC.

Only a few counts were recorded for this clonotype. The V call is TRBV12-3 or TRBV12-4, the J call TRBJ1-5; D uncertain. Trimming left V 6 bases short and J 0 bases short, with 12 bases between. CDR3 length equals 15 residues. CDR3 sequence reads: CASSRRDYSNQPQHF. Here the CDR3 DNA reads TGTGCCAGCAGCCGTAGAGATTATAGCAATCAGCCCCAGCATTTT.

This chain uses TRBV12-3 or TRBV12-4 with TRBJ1-2, with D possibly matching TRBD1 (6 bases). The CDR3 runs to 14 residues. The V end lost 7 bases, the J end lost 0 bases, and 12 bases lay between the germline ends. CDR3 bases: TGTGCCAGCATCAGAGGACAGACTAACTATGGCTACACCTTC. It specifies CASIRGQTNYGYTF.

In this sample, this clonotype turned up many times. The J gene is TRBJ1-3, the V gene TRBV18; D is perhaps TRBD1 (5 bases). V dropped 2 bases and J dropped 4 bases, with 12 bases sitting between them. This CDR3 spans 15 amino acids. CDR1 is KGHSH and CDR2 is LQKENI in the germline V gene. Written as DNA, the CDR3 is TGTGCCAGCTCACCAAATCAGGGTCACGGAAACACCATATATTTT. It translates to CASSPNQGHGNTIYF.

This clonotype has just a few counts. V usage is TRBV19 and J usage is TRBJ2-3; no definite D call. Per germline, CDR1 LNHDA and CDR2 SQIVND (reference sequence). This CDR3 has 12 residues. Trimming removed 5 bases from V and 4 bases from J, with 7 bases in between. The CDR3 DNA is TGTGCCAGTAGTCCGCACCCAGATACGCAGTATTTT. Translating gives CASSPHPDTQYF.

This clonotype was counted a few times. The chain employs TRBV9 and TRBJ2-7; TRBD1 or TRBD2 may be the D gene (5 bases each). The ends were cut back, 3 bases at V and 6 bases at J, with 13 bases in the middle. This CDR3 spans 13 amino acids. CDR1 and CDR2 from the germline V gene are SGDLS and YYNGEE. CDR3 amino acids: CASSAGTTAEQYF. The CDR3 nucleotides read TGTGCCAGCAGCGCCGGGACCACGGCCGAGCAGTACTTC.

The V gene is TRBV6-2 or TRBV6-3, the J gene TRBJ1-1, with a weak D call TRBD1 (6 bases). In germline, CDR1 is MNHEY, CDR2 SVGEGT. The CDR3 runs to 14 residues. Trimming removed 7 bases from V and 6 bases from J, with 18 bases in between. CDR3 nucleotide sequence: TGTGCCAGCACTTCCGAGGGGGTCGGGGCTGAAGCTTTCTTT. Translating gives CASTSEGVGAEAFF.

This clonotype occurred many times. The V gene is TRBV25-1, the J gene TRBJ1-1, with a tentative D call TRBD1 (5 bases). This CDR3 spans 16 amino acids. Germline V CDR1 and CDR2: MGHDK, SYGVNS. The V and J ends lost 8 bases and 1 base respectively, with 20 bases between them. The DNA of the CDR3 is TGTGCCAGCCGAGATCTACGAGGTGGGGGGAACACTGAAGCTTTCTTT. Encoded protein: CASRDLRGGGNTEAFF.

This clonotype was seen a handful of times. The chain links TRBV5-6 to TRBJ2-2, with TRBD1 matching over 8 bases. Germline CDR1 and CDR2: SGHDT and YYEEEE. This CDR3 is 17 amino acids long. V dropped 2 bases and J dropped 5; count of bases not matched to a gene: 11. The DNA of the CDR3 is TGTGCCAGCAGCTTTGACCGGACAGGGTTGCGGACCGGGGAGCTGTTTTTT. Amino acids: CASSFDRTGLRTGELFF. The full variable domain, in which reference TRBV5-6 and TRBJ2-2 provide the parts outside the CDR3, is DAGVTQSPTHLIKTRGQQVTLRCSPKSGHDTVSWYQQALGQGPQFIFQYYEEEERQRGNFPDRFSGHQFPNYSSELNVNALLLGDSALYLCASSFDRTGLRTGELFFGEGSRLTVL.

The V and J genes are TRBV4-1 and TRBJ2-5, with TRBD2 identical over 9 bases. Germline values: CDR1 MGHRA, CDR2 YSYEKL. Trimming took 4 bases from V and 3 from J; bases not matched to a gene: 6. CDR3 length: 15 amino acids. CDR3 amino acids: CASSRFAGGEETQYF. In nucleotides, the CDR3 is TGCGCCAGCAGCCGGTTTGCGGGAGGGGAAGAGACCCAGTACTTC.

The chain joins TRBV24-1 to TRBJ2-1; 7 bases are a match to TRBD2. Germline CDR1 KGHDR, CDR2 SFDVKD. CDR3 length: 12 amino acids. V gave up 8 bases and J gave up 7 bases; unmatched junction bases: 4. CDR3 loop: CATTSGRNEQFF. CDR3 nucleotide sequence: TGTGCCACCACTTCCGGGAGGAATGAGCAGTTCTTC.

The chain has TRBV25-1 and TRBJ2-5; D might be TRBD2 (6 bases). CDR1 is MGHDK, CDR2 SYGVNS, per germline. V shed 4 bases and J shed 4 bases, with 10 bases lying between them. The CDR3 runs to 13 residues. The CDR3 here is CASSAGSSETQYF. In nucleotides, the CDR3 is TGTGCCAGCAGTGCCGGGAGCTCAGAGACCCAGTACTTC.

This clonotype appeared a few times. The J gene is TRBJ2-7, the V gene TRBV6-8, with TRBD1 as a possible D gene (6 bases). CDR3 size: 15 residues. Germline lookup yields CDR1 MNHGY and CDR2 SAAAGT. The V end was cut by 5 bases, the J end by 4 bases, with 18 bases between. The CDR3: CASSGTGTREYEQYF. The DNA of the CDR3 is TGTGCCAGCAGTGGGACCGGGACACGAGAATACGAGCAGTACTTC.

The V and J genes are TRBV5-1 and TRBJ2-7, with TRBD2 matching over 12 bases. Germline CDR1 reads SGHRS; CDR2 reads YFSETQ. This CDR3 spans 14 amino acids. V lost 5 bases to trimming and J lost 6 bases; unmatched junction nucleotides: 6. CDR3 nucleotide sequence: TGCGCCAGCAGGGCGGGACTAGCGGGCTCCGAGCAGTACTTC. Translation gives CASRAGLAGSEQYF.

V and J are TRBV4-1 and TRBJ2-6; D perhaps matches TRBD2 (5 bases). The CDR3 extends over 16 amino acids. V was pared by 1 base and J by 2 bases, with 9 bases between. The germline V gene encodes CDR1 MGHRA and CDR2 YSYEKL. CDR3 coding DNA: TGCGCCAGCAGCCAAGGGTGGGGAGCTGGGGCCAACGTCCTGACTTTC. Its protein is CASSQGWGAGANVLTF.

The chain is built from TRBV18 and TRBJ2-5; 8 nucleotides line up with TRBD1. Per germline, CDR1 KGHSH and CDR2 LQKENI. J was trimmed by 1 base and V by 0 bases; bases with no gene match: 1. CDR3 size: 15 residues. CDR3 DNA sequence: TGTGCCAGCTCACCACCGGACAGGGTCCAAGAGACCCAGTACTTC. Translated: CASSPPDRVQETQYF.

The CDR3 nucleotides are TGTGCCAGCAGCCCGGGCAGCCCCACTGAAGCTTTCTTT. Protein: CASSPGSPTEAFF. J is TRBJ1-1 and V is TRBV3-1; D gene unclear. CDR1 and CDR2 (germline): LGHDT, YNNKEL (reference sequence). The CDR3 has 13 residues. The V gene lost 4 bases and the J gene lost 4 bases, with 10 bases spanning the gap.

The chain joins TRBV29-1 to TRBJ2-3, with D possibly TRBD1 on 6 matching bases. Between the trimmed V and J ends, which lost 1 base and 10 bases, there was a span of 18 bases. CDR3 length equals 14 residues. Germline V gives CDR1 SQVTM, CDR2 ANQGSEA. The DNA of the CDR3 is TGCAGCGTTGAAGCGCAAGGTCAGGGGCTCGCGCAGTATTTT. Translating it yields CSVEAQGQGLAQYF.